These T cell receptor beta chains were read from a single sample in a study of shared clonotypes between healthy human individuals. Profiled with immunoSEQ multiplex PCR; TCRdb holds only in-frame clones, not every one. This sample has about 490,000 clones, with 79% found just once. The sample taken for sequencing was PBMCs. These TCRs come from a woman in her thirties or forties in good health. Some clones in this sample may be carry-over from other donors' samples. The CDR3 runs from the conserved cysteine through the conserved F or W.

>TRBV7-8|TRBJ1-4
CASSPRRGFEKLFF
>TRBV7-2|TRBJ2-1
CASSPSADHEQFF
>TRBV2|TRBJ1-3
CASIQDPGNTIYF
>TRBV29-1|TRBJ2-1
CSVEGDRAYNEQFF
>TRBV7-9|TRBJ1-1
CASSLGVGTEAFF
>TRBV2|TRBJ1-1
CASSVLALNTEAFF
>TRBV14|TRBJ2-1
CASSQLIEQFF
>TRBV11-2|TRBJ2-2
CASSKGLAGGPGTGELFF
>TRBV2|TRBJ2-7
CATLGASGRSYEQYF
>TRBV18|TRBJ2-2
CASSLGVDTGELFF
>TRBV27|TRBJ2-1
CASSPGQGDYEQFF
>TRBV10-3|TRBJ2-3
CAIRPGLDTDTQYF
>TRBV5-6|TRBJ1-1
CASSPRTLRDTEAFF
>TRBV18|TRBJ1-5
CASSTQQGAGDQPQHF
>TRBV5-1|TRBJ1-2
CASSLSGGYGYTF
>TRBV10-2|TRBJ2-2
CASSEPGLAGRGGELFF
>TRBV2|TRBJ2-3
CASSEDSGTDTQYF
>TRBV14|TRBJ2-7
CASSQVGRREYHEQYF
>TRBV5-4|TRBJ2-3
CASSPQAGTSGSTDTQYF
>TRBV4-1|TRBJ2-5
CASSQLGLAGGGETQYF
>TRBV7-6|TRBJ2-1
CASRTSANFGGEQFF
>TRBV5-4|TRBJ2-4
CASSLDRAKNIQYF
>TRBV2|TRBJ2-7
CASSEAGWENYEQYF
>TRBV10-3|TRBJ2-7
CAISDPNSYEQYF
>TRBV6-5|TRBJ1-2
CASRTTGESYGYTF
>TRBV7-2|TRBJ2-5
CASSLAVGAGTQYF
>TRBV14|TRBJ2-7
CASSLGMGKYEQYF
>TRBV7-9|TRBJ1-1
CASSLVGGNTEAFF
>TRBV18|TRBJ1-1
CASSQGQGVKRNTEAFF
>TRBV4-3|TRBJ2-1
CASSQISGNNEQFF
>TRBV6-1|TRBJ2-5
CASQAGGHQETQYF
>TRBV4-2|TRBJ2-1
CASSLREGIEQFF
>TRBV7-8|TRBJ1-2
CASSTGAGGYTF
>TRBV7-6|TRBJ2-1
CASRSTGAGGLYNEQFF
>TRBV18|TRBJ2-1
CASSHNRGDNEQFF
>TRBV25-1|TRBJ1-1
CASRGRRMNTEAFF
>TRBV10-3|TRBJ1-1
CAISEVQGITEAFF
>TRBV30|TRBJ2-5
CAWSVLGEKETQYF
>TRBV7-7|TRBJ2-2
CASSLRTGVAGELFF
>TRBV19|TRBJ2-3
CASSPRRGVWGDTQYF
>TRBV7-7|TRBJ2-5
CASSFSKQSTQETQYF
>TRBV5-4|TRBJ2-1
CASSLGTGGYNEQFF
>TRBV4-1|TRBJ2-7
CASSQDPPKGSRGYEQYF
>TRBV28|TRBJ2-2
CASSPPKGTGELFF
>TRBV28|TRBJ2-7
CASRAGDSSYEQYF